A single sample is the source of the 16 T cell receptor beta chains below, sequenced in a study of T cells after posttransplantation cyclophosphamide. TCRdb's copy holds only in-frame clones and misses some; the assay was immunoSEQ multiplex PCR. The sample has about 10,000 clones; approximately 78% are singletons. Treatment was busulfan-fludarabine conditioning, a marrow graft, and cyclophosphamide on days +3 and +4. Here the sequenced sample was PBMCs, taken 1,900 to 2,000 days after a stem cell transplant with posttransplant cyclophosphamide. These receptors were taken from a female patient in her 40s who received an allogeneic stem cell transplant from a related donor, was CMV-positive, and had no GVHD. Part of the T cells may come from the graft donor.

V is TRBV18 and J is TRBJ1-5; 7 bases fit TRBD1. The germline V gene encodes CDR1 KGHSH and CDR2 LQKENI. The length of the CDR3 is 17 residues. With V trimmed by 3 bases and J by 4 bases, 12 bases remained unmatched. CDR3 nucleotides: TGTGCCAGCTCACCCGACAGGGTCCGGGCTGGTAATCAGCCCCAGCATTTT. Protein sequence: CASSPDRVRAGNQPQHF.

The chain links TRBV19 to TRBJ2-6; D is uncertain. This CDR3 region has 15 residues. Germline V gene data show CDR1 as LNHDA and CDR2 as SQIVND (reference sequence). Trimming pared 2 bases from V and 1 base from J, leaving 6 bases between. The CDR3 DNA reads TGTGCCAGTAGTATAACGGTTTCTGGGGCCAACGTCCTGACTTTC. It is translated as CASSITVSGANVLTF.

The genes are TRBV2 and TRBJ1-5; D might be TRBD1 (6 bases). The V and J ends lost 5 bases and 0 bases respectively, with 14 bases between them. Looked up from germline, CDR1 is SNHLY and CDR2 is FYNNEI. The CDR3 has 16 residues. CDR3 sequence (DNA): TGTGCCAGCAGTTCAGGGGACGGGCGTAGCAATCAGCCCCAGCATTTT. Its protein is CASSSGDGRSNQPQHF.

V and J are TRBV12-2 and TRBJ2-7; TRBD2 is the table's D call, not checked against the DNA. TRBV12-2 is flagged as a pseudogene. The CDR3 runs 20 residues. Written as DNA, the CDR3 is TGTGCAAGTCGCTTGCCGGCATGCACTAGCGGGGGGGTTAGCTCCTACGAGCAGTACTTC. Translation gives CASRLPACTSGGVSSYEQYF.

The chain employs TRBV7-3 and TRBJ2-3; 8 nucleotides line up with TRBD2. V was pared by 1 base and J by 1 base, with 4 bases of the junction left unmatched. The V gene's germline CDR1 is SGHTA and CDR2 FQGTGA. The length of the CDR3 is 16 residues. The DNA for the CDR3 is TGTGCCAGCAGCTTAAATGCGGGGGGTCGCACAGATACGCAGTATTTT. It is translated as CASSLNAGGRTDTQYF.

V and J are TRBV5-1 and TRBJ1-4; 8 nucleotides align to TRBD1. Germline V gives CDR1 SGHRS, CDR2 YFSETQ. Losses at the gene ends were 4 bases for V and 3 bases for J; bases not matched to a gene: 17. The CDR3 is 19 residues long. The CDR3 here is CASSPRGQATGQANEKLFF. The CDR3 DNA reads TGCGCCAGCAGCCCCCGGGGACAGGCCACCGGGCAAGCTAATGAAAAACTGTTTTTT. Full variable domain (missing parts from reference TRBV5-1 and TRBJ1-4): KAGVTQTPRYLIKTRGQQVTLSCSPISGHRSVSWYQQTPGQGLQFLFEYFSETQRNKGNFPGRFSGRQFSNSRSEMNVSTLELGDSALYLCASSPRGQATGQANEKLFFGSGTQLSVL.

The genes are TRBV7-2 and TRBJ2-3; 9 nucleotides line up with TRBD2. V shed 0 bases and J 6 bases; nucleotides not matched to a gene: 4. CDR3 size: 15 residues. The germline V gene has CDR1 SGHTA and CDR2 FQGNSA. In nucleotides, the CDR3 is TGTGCCAGCAGCTTAGCGGTGCTAGCGGGGGATACGCAGTATTTT. Translated: CASSLAVLAGDTQYF.

The chain joins TRBV7-9 to TRBJ2-3; 7 bases are a match to TRBD1. Germline CDR1 reads SEHNR; CDR2 reads FQNEAQ (reference sequence). Germline trimming cut 5 bases from V and 5 bases from J; bases unmatched to any gene: 16. The CDR3 spans 17 residues. The CDR3 coding sequence is TGTGCCAGCAGCGCCTACTTCACGTCAGGGGGAATAGATACGCAGTATTTT. Residues: CASSAYFTSGGIDTQYF.

CDR3 in DNA: TGTGCCAGCAGTTTACGGACAGGGTCTAATGAAAAACTGTTTTTT. Its translation: CASSLRTGSNEKLFF. The chain links TRBV6-1 to TRBJ1-4, with 8 positions matching TRBD1. CDR1 MNHNS and CDR2 SASEGT come from the germline V gene. CDR3 length: 15 amino acids. Germline trimming cut 5 bases from V and 3 bases from J; bases unmatched to any gene: 5.

J is TRBJ2-2 and V is TRBV7-3; weak D call: TRBD2 (5 bases). Germline-derived CDR1 and CDR2 are SGHTA and FQGTGA. Trimming shortened V by 5 bases and J by 4 bases, and 14 bases separated the two germline ends. The CDR3 is 15 residues long. The CDR3: CASSPDNRGTGELFF. The CDR3 DNA follows: TGTGCCAGCAGCCCTGATAATCGGGGCACCGGGGAGCTGTTTTTT.

The chain recombines TRBV28 with TRBJ2-1, with TRBD1 identical over 7 bases. The CDR3 length is 16 residues. V gave up 4 bases and J gave up 0 bases; unmatched junction bases: 6. The germline gives CDR1 MDHEN, CDR2 SYDVKM. The CDR3 is CASSSRQGSSYNEQFF. The DNA for the CDR3 is TGTGCCAGCAGTTCAAGACAGGGAAGCTCCTACAATGAGCAGTTCTTC.

V and J are TRBV6-5 and TRBJ1-2, with D possibly matching TRBD1 (6 bases). Trimming stripped 0 bases from V and 5 bases from J, with 10 bases between. The CDR3 length is 14 residues. CDR1 MNHEY and CDR2 SVGAGI come from the germline V gene. The CDR3 loop is CASSYSTQGYGYTF. The CDR3, as DNA: TGTGCCAGCAGTTACTCAACGCAGGGGTATGGCTACACCTTC.

The chain carries TRBV2 and TRBJ1-1, with 7 bases lining up with TRBD1. Trimming removed 6 bases from V and 4 bases from J; junction bases left unmatched: 8. In germline, CDR1 is SNHLY, CDR2 FYNNEI. The CDR3 covers 14 residues. Written as DNA, the CDR3 is TGTGCCAGCAGAAAACAGGGGTTGGGCACTGAAGCTTTCTTT. Translated, it gives CASRKQGLGTEAFF.

The rearrangement joins TRBV9 to TRBJ2-7, with TRBD2 matching 8 bases. CDR1 is SGDLS and CDR2 is YYNGEE in the germline V gene. The CDR3 has 15 residues. With V trimmed by 0 bases and J by 3 bases, 5 bases remained unmatched. The CDR3 region has the DNA TGTGCCAGCAGCGTAGGTGGTAGCGGGGACTACGAGCAGTACTTC. This translates into CASSVGGSGDYEQYF. The full variable domain, its missing parts supplied by reference TRBV9 and TRBJ2-7, is DSGVTQTPKHLITATGQRVTLRCSPRSGDLSVYWYQQSLDQGLQFLIQYYNGEERAKGNILERFSAQQFPDLHSELNLSSLELGDSALYFCASSVGGSGDYEQYFGPGTRLTVT.

This chain links TRBV5-6 with TRBJ2-7; 9 nucleotides line up with TRBD1. Germline V gives CDR1 SGHDT, CDR2 YYEEEE. V was pared by 3 bases and J by 5 bases, with 9 bases of the junction left unmatched. CDR3 size: 15 residues. The CDR3 here is CASSSTGTGSNEQYF. The CDR3 DNA follows: TGTGCCAGCAGCTCTACCGGGACAGGGAGCAACGAGCAGTACTTC.

This chain links TRBV5-1 with TRBJ1-1; possibly TRBD1 for D (5 bases). Trimming removed 2 bases from V and 0 bases from J, with 11 bases in between. The germline CDR1 and CDR2 sequences are SGHRS and YFSETQ. CDR3 length equals 15 residues. CDR3: CASSLMGGLNTEAFF. The DNA of the CDR3 is TGCGCCAGCAGCTTAATGGGGGGGTTGAACACTGAAGCTTTCTTT.